The 7 T cell receptor beta chains in this list originate from one sample, sequenced in a study of cytomegalovirus exposure and HLA in healthy donors. Both 60 Vbeta primers and 13 Jbeta primers went into the PCR. The repertoire was sequenced with immunoSEQ multiplex PCR; TCRdb's copy has only in-frame clones and lacks some. Seen here are over 100,000 clones, 74% observed once, and the top ten hold around 7%. Sequencing was carried out using PBMCs. The receptors derive from a man aged 35-49 years in good health and CMV-seropositive.

The chain employs TRBV19 and TRBJ1-5; 7 bases match TRBD1. V trimming: 9 bases; J trimming: 6 bases; junction bases outside the gene matches: 11. Looked up from germline, CDR1 is LNHDA and CDR2 is SQIVND (reference sequence). The CDR3 runs 14 residues. In nucleotides, the CDR3 is TGTGCCAGCACCTCGGGAGGGGGCGTTCAGCCCCAGCATTTT. Translated: CASTSGGGVQPQHF.

This clone has just one count. The chain couples TRBV18 to TRBJ2-3; 8 nucleotides align to TRBD2. Germline CDR1 KGHSH, CDR2 LQKENI. The CDR3 covers 16 residues. Trimming cost V 2 bases and J 4 bases; bases outside gene matches: 8. The CDR3 here is CASSPLAGLGADTQYF. CDR3 DNA: TGTGCCAGCTCACCATTAGCGGGGTTGGGTGCAGATACGCAGTATTTT. Using reference TRBV18 and TRBJ2-3 for the parts outside the CDR3, the full variable domain is NAGVMQNPRHLVRRRGQEARLRCSPMKGHSHVYWYRQLPEEGLKFMVYLQKENIIDESGMPKERFSAEFPKEGPSILRIQQVVRGDSAAYFCASSPLAGLGADTQYFGPGTRLTVL.

This clone was recorded only once. This chain links TRBV7-7 with TRBJ2-5, with 10 bases fitting TRBD2. J was trimmed by 5 bases and V by 5 bases; bases with no gene match: 2. This CDR3 has 13 residues. The germline V gene encodes CDR1 SSHAT and CDR2 FNYEAQ (reference sequence). CDR3 protein: CASSRGLAETQYF. CDR3 bases: TGTGCCAGCAGCCGGGGACTAGCGGAGACCCAGTACTTC.

The chain couples TRBV28 to TRBJ1-1; unclear D gene. V dropped 6 bases and J dropped 3 bases, with 8 bases sitting between them. This CDR3 is built from 12 residues. Germline CDR1 reads MDHEN; CDR2 reads SYDVKM. The DNA of the CDR3 is TGTGCCAGCAGCCCCGAGTACACTGAAGCTTTCTTT. Translation gives CASSPEYTEAFF.

This chain joins TRBV15 and TRBJ1-1; 7 positions match TRBD1. The CDR3 totals 14 residues. V shed 1 base and J 6 bases; nucleotides not matched to a gene: 5. Germline assignment: CDR1 LNHNV and CDR2 YYDKDF (reference sequence). The CDR3 protein is CATSRGQGIAEAFF. For the CDR3, the DNA is TGTGCCACCAGCAGAGGACAGGGAATTGCTGAAGCTTTCTTT.

To note about this clone: It is likely a read error, because the conserved phenylalanine at the end of the CDR3 is missing. V is TRBV10-1 and J is TRBJ2-3, with 8 bases that match TRBD2. The germline CDR1 and CDR2 sequences are WNHNN and SYGVQD (reference sequence). The junction had 15 bases not matched to a gene; V was cut back by 4 bases and J by 6 bases. The length of the CDR3 is 17 residues. Written as DNA, the CDR3 is TGCGCCAGCAGTGCTGGTAGCGGGACCTCCCGAGGGGATACGCAGTATCTT. Translating it yields CASSAGSGTSRGDTQYL.

This clone has just a few counts. The V gene is TRBV4-2, the J gene TRBJ2-1; possible D gene TRBD2, 6 bases. The V end was cut by 0 bases, the J end by 1 base, with 13 bases between. CDR1 LGHNA and CDR2 YNFKEQ come from the germline V gene. The CDR3 sequence is 17 residues long. In nucleotides, the CDR3 is TGTGCCAGCAGCCAAGATAGGGGCGGGACTTCCTACAATGAGCAGTTCTTC. Amino acid sequence: CASSQDRGGTSYNEQFF.